The 4 T cell receptor beta chains below come from one sample, sequenced in a study of cytomegalovirus exposure and HLA in healthy donors. In the PCR, 60 Vbeta and 13 Jbeta primers were used. TCRdb keeps only in-frame clones here, not all; method: immunoSEQ multiplex PCR. The table has roughly 120,000 clones, 15% seen once. Material for sequencing was PBMCs. Receptors were obtained from a woman aged 18 to 35 in good health and CMV-seronegative.

This clone has a handful of counts. The gene calls are TRBV5-4 and TRBJ1-1; 7 bases line up with TRBD1. Unmatched junction bases numbered 4, after V lost 4 bases and J lost 1 base. The CDR3 covers 14 residues. Germline values: CDR1 SGHNT, CDR2 YYREEE (reference sequence). The chain's CDR3 is CASSVGQRNTEAFF. CDR3 in DNA: TGTGCCAGCAGCGTGGGACAGCGGAACACTGAAGCTTTCTTT.

The genes are TRBV5-4 and TRBJ2-3; possibly TRBD2 for D (6 bases). Per germline, CDR1 SGHNT and CDR2 YYREEE (reference sequence). CDR3 size: 16 residues. V lost 1 base, J lost 2 bases, and 14 bases lay in between. For the CDR3, the DNA is TGTGCCAGCAGCTTGTTAGTAGCGGACTACACAGATACGCAGTATTTT. Protein: CASSLLVADYTDTQYF.

The chain couples TRBV5-1 to TRBJ2-1; 7 nucleotides agree with TRBD2. With V trimmed by 8 bases and J by 8 bases, 10 bases remained unmatched. The CDR3 length is 13 residues. CDR1 and CDR2 (germline): SGHRS, YFSETQ. The CDR3 DNA is TGCGCCAGTTTCGATCCGGGGGGAGATGAGCAGTTCTTC. Protein: CASFDPGGDEQFF.

This sequence joins TRBV5-1 and TRBJ2-2, with a tentative D call TRBD1 (5 bases). CDR1 is SGHRS and CDR2 is YFSETQ in the germline V gene. The CDR3 spans 16 residues. V dropped 0 bases and J dropped 0 bases, with 9 bases sitting between them. The CDR3, as DNA: TGCGCCAGCAGCTTGGAGGCAGGGACGAACACCGGGGAGCTGTTTTTT. This codes for CASSLEAGTNTGELFF.